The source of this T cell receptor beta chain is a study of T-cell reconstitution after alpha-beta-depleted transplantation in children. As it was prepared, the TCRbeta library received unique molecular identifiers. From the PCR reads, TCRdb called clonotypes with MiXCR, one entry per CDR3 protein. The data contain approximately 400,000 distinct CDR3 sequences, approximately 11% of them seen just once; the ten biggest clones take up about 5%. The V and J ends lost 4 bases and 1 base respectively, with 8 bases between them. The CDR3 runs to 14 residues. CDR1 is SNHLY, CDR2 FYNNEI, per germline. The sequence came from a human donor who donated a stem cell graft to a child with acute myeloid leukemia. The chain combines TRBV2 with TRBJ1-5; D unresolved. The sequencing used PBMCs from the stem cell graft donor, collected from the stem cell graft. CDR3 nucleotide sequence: TGTGCCAGCAGTGCAAGCATCAGCAATCAGCCCCAGCATTTT. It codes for CASSASISNQPQHF.